This paragraph covers one TCR beta chain sequence. The sample belongs to a study of control samples from healthy donors and cancer patients. The assay was immunoSEQ multiplex PCR, and TCRdb's table has in-frame clones only and misses some. The sample gives about 160,000 clones, approximately 96% of which show up once; about 9.3% is in the top ten. The ends were cut back, 0 bases at V and 6 bases at J, with 9 bases in the middle. This CDR3 is built from 13 residues. Germline CDR1 is LGHNA and CDR2 is YSLEER. This chain connects TRBV4-3 to TRBJ2-7; D is unclear. This TCR came from a woman aged 40 to 50 in good health. Sequencing used blood. CDR3 sequence reads: CASSQEIRSEQYF. The CDR3 coding sequence is TGCGCCAGCAGCCAAGAGATTAGGTCCGAGCAGTACTTC.